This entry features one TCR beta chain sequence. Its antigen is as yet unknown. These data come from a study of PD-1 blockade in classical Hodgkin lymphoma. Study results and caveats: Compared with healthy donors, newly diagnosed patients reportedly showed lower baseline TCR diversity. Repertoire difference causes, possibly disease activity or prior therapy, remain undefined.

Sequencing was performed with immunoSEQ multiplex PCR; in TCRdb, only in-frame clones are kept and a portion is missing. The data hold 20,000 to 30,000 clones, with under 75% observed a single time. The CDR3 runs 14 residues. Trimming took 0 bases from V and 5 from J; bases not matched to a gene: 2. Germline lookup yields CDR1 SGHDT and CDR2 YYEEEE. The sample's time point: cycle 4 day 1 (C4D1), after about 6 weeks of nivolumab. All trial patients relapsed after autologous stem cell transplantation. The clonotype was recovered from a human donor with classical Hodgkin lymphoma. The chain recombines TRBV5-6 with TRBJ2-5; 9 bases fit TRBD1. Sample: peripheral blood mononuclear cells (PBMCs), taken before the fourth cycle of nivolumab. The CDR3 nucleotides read TGTGCCAGCAGCTTGGGGACAGGGGCTGAGACCCAGTACTTC. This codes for CASSLGTGAETQYF.